Below are 8 T cell receptor beta chains sequenced from a single sample in a study of T cell responses to AZD1222 COVID-19 vaccine. Sequenced by immunoSEQ multiplex PCR; TCRdb stores in-frame clones only, minus some. The data show 150,000 to 250,000 clones, with approximately 93% seen just once and roughly 1% held by the top ten. Sequenced material: peripheral blood, taken 28 days after the second AZD1222 dose. These TCRs come from an adult who received the AZD1222 COVID-19 vaccine.

The rearrangement uses TRBV30 and TRBJ1-5; maybe TRBD1 (6 bases). CDR1 is GTSNPN, CDR2 SVGIG, per germline (reference sequence). The CDR3 has 14 amino acids. The V end was cut by 3 bases, the J end by 7 bases, with 16 bases between. The chain's CDR3 is CAWSGFGGRQPQHF. In DNA, the CDR3 is TGTGCCTGGAGCGGTTTCGGGGGGCGGCAGCCCCAGCATTTT.

The chain carries TRBV7-3 and TRBJ1-2; D is perhaps TRBD1 (6 bases). The CDR3 runs to 15 residues. Trimming shortened V by 0 bases and J by 4 bases, and 12 bases separated the two germline ends. Germline values: CDR1 SGHTA, CDR2 FQGTGA. The CDR3: CASSLTPATGYGYTF. CDR3 sequence (DNA): TGTGCCAGCAGCTTAACCCCCGCGACAGGCTATGGCTACACCTTC.

This clone was detected a few times. The chain is built from TRBV9 and TRBJ2-2; D gene ambiguous. This CDR3 is 13 amino acids long. V was clipped by 4 bases and J by 2 bases, with 6 bases between them. Germline CDR1 reads SGDLS; CDR2 reads YYNGEE. CDR3 region: CASSISNTGELFF. The CDR3 DNA follows: TGTGCCAGCAGCATAAGCAACACCGGGGAGCTGTTTTTT.

The rearrangement joins TRBV19 to TRBJ1-5; TRBD1 matches 9 bases. V shed 5 bases and J 0 bases; nucleotides not matched to a gene: 8. Germline V gene data show CDR1 as LNHDA and CDR2 as SQIVND (reference sequence). This CDR3 spans 17 amino acids. In nucleotides, the CDR3 is TGTGCCAGTAGTCTGGGACAGGGCCTCAATAGCAATCAGCCCCAGCATTTT. This sequence encodes CASSLGQGLNSNQPQHF.

V is TRBV7-2 and J is TRBJ2-4; D might be TRBD1 (5 bases). CDR1 and CDR2 from the germline V gene are SGHTA and FQGNSA. Trimming stripped 4 bases from V and 1 base from J, with 11 bases between. CDR3 size: 15 residues. The DNA of the CDR3 is TGTGCCAGCAGCTCACGTAAGGGGGCCAAAAACATTCAGTACTTC. Its translation: CASSSRKGAKNIQYF.

The V gene is TRBV27, the J gene TRBJ1-2, with D tentatively TRBD1 (5 bases). Deletions cut 6 bases from V and 4 bases from J, with 21 bases between. CDR1 is MNHEY, CDR2 SMNVEV, per germline (reference sequence). This CDR3 has 16 amino acids. DNA of the CDR3: TGTGCCAGCAGCCGCGGCGGACTACCTACAGGCTATGGCTACACCTTC. This translates into CASSRGGLPTGYGYTF.

DNA of the CDR3: TGTGCCAGCAGCTTGGCGACAGGAGCCGGGAATTCACCCCTCCACTTT. This codes for CASSLATGAGNSPLHF. J is TRBJ1-6 and V is TRBV5-5, with D possibly matching TRBD1 (6 bases). The germline V and J ends were trimmed by 0 bases and 7 bases, with 14 bases remaining between them. This CDR3 is built from 16 residues. CDR1 is SGHKS, CDR2 YYEKEE, per germline (reference sequence).

This clone was seen only once. V gene TRBV7-2 combines with J gene TRBJ2-2, with no clear D. Trimming left V 1 base short and J 8 bases short, with 26 bases between. The length of the CDR3 is 19 residues. Germline CDR1 reads SGHTA; CDR2 reads FQGNSA. The CDR3 DNA follows: TGTGCCAGCAGCTTAGTGCACTTTGGCGGCTCCCGAGTGTGGGGGGAGCTGTTTTTT. Translated: CASSLVHFGGSRVWGELFF.